This entry features one T cell receptor beta chain sequence. At one end the junction does not follow the germline gene, possibly because of a read error. This CDR3 is 16 amino acids long. The germline CDR1 and CDR2 sequences are MNHEY and SVGAGI. RNA was extracted from bulk tissue without any cell sorting. The source of the sample is a study of tumor and adjacent non-tumor tissue in lung cancer. The library came from three nested PCR rounds adapted from ARM-PCR protocols. TCRdb re-called the multiplex PCR reads with MiXCR, one entry per CDR3 protein. The sample contains roughly 75,000 distinct CDR3 sequences, 60% to 85% of which appear only once.

The TCR originated in a woman in her 50s with non-small cell lung cancer. The chain recombines TRBV6-5 with TRBJ1-5, with D hard to call. The specimen sequenced was lung tumor tissue. The CDR3 DNA sequence: TGTACCAGCAGTGTGCGAGGCCAAGATAGCAATCAGCCCCAGCACTTT. It encodes CTSSVRGQDSNQPQHF.